The clone carrying this T cell receptor beta chain turned up a few times. Germline loops: CDR1 MNHEY, CDR2 SVGAGI. Trimming removed 3 bases at V and 6 bases at J, with 15 bases between. The CDR3 loop spans 14 amino acids. Among the patients, none had received any treatment before thyroid surgery. These data are taken from a study of metastatic and nonmetastatic thyroid tumors. Through MiXCR, TCRdb re-clonotyped the PCR reads. The sample gives about 59,000 clones, roughly 30% of which show up once; 15% to 20% is in the top ten. The clonotype comes from a female donor with papillary thyroid cancer or a benign thyroid nodule (not recorded which). Some clones in this sample may be carry-over from other donors' samples. Sequenced material: blood. V gene TRBV6-5 combines with J gene TRBJ2-7; D is perhaps TRBD1 (6 bases). CDR3: CASSYSGTSGEQYF. DNA for the CDR3: TGTGCCAGCAGTTATTCCGGGACATCAGGCGAGCAGTACTTC.